The subject of this entry is one TCR beta chain. The sample comes from a study of shared clonotypes between healthy human individuals. Some clones are missing from TCRdb's copy, which holds only in-frame ones; the method was immunoSEQ multiplex PCR. The sample records just over 2,000,000 clones, about 95% being singletons. Germline V gene data show CDR1 as MGHRA and CDR2 as YSYEKL. V was clipped by 4 bases and J by 6 bases, with 12 bases between them. The CDR3 length is 14 residues. The naive CD8 fraction comprised CD45RO-negative cells positively selected for CCR7 and excluded terminally differentiated effector memory CD45RA+ cells.

The receptor was isolated from a man younger than 30 in good health. The sample was naive CD8+ T cells sorted from blood. The chain combines TRBV4-1 with TRBJ2-2; D possibly matches TRBD1 or TRBD2 (5 bases each). As DNA, the CDR3 is TGCGCCAGCAGCCCAAGGGACGGTTCCGGGGAGCTGTTTTTT. It yields the protein CASSPRDGSGELFF.